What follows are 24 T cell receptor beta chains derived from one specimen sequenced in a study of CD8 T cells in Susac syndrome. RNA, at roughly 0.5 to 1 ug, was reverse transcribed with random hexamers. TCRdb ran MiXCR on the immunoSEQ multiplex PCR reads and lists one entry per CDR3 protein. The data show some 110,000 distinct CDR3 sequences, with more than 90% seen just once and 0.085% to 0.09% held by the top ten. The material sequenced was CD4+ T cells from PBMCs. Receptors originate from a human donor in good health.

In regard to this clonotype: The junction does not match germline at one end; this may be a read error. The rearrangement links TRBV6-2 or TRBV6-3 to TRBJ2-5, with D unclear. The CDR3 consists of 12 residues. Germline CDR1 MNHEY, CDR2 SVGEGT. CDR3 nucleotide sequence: TGTGCCAGCAGCCGCGCCTTGGCCTTTCCAGTCTTC. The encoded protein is CASSRALAFPVF.

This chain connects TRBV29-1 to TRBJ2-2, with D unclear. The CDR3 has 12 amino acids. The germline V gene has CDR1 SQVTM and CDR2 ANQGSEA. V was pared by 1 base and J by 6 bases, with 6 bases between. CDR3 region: CSVEGVAGELFF. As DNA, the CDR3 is TGCAGCGTTGAAGGTGTAGCCGGGGAGCTGTTTTTT.

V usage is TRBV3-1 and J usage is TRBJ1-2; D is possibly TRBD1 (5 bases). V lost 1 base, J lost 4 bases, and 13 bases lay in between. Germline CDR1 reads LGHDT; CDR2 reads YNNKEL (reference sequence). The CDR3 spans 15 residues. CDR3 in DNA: TGTGCCAGCAGCCAAGGGGGGAGGAACCCCTATGGCTACACCTTC. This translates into CASSQGGRNPYGYTF.

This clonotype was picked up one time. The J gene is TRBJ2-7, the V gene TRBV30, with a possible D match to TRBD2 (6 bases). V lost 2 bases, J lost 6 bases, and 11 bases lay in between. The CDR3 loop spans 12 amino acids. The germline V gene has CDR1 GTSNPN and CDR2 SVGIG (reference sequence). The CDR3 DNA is TGTGCCTGGAGTTCTCTAGCGCTCGAGCAGTACTTC. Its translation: CAWSSLALEQYF.

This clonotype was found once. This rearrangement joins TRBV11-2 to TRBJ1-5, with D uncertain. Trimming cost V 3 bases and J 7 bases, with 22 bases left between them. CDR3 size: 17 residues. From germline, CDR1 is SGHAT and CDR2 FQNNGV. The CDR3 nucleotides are TGTGCCAGCAGCTTGATTCGTGTCCCGGTCCTCGCGCAGCCCCAGCATTTT. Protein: CASSLIRVPVLAQPQHF. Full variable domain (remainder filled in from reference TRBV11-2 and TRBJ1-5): EAGVAQSPRYKIIEKRQSVAFWCNPISGHATLYWYQQILGQGPKLLIQFQNNGVVDDSQLPKDRFSAERLKGVDSTLKIQPAKLEDSAVYLCASSLIRVPVLAQPQHFGDGTRLSIL.

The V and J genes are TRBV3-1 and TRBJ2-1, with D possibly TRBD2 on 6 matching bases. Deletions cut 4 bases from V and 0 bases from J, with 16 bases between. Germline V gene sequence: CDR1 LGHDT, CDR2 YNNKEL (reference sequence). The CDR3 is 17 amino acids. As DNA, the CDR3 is TGTGCCAGCAGCCGACAGCCCATTAGCGGCTCCTACAATGAGCAGTTCTTC. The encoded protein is CASSRQPISGSYNEQFF.

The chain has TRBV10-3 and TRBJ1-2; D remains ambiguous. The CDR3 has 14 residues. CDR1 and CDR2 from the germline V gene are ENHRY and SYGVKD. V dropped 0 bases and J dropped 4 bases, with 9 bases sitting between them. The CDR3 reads CAISESVGIYGYTF. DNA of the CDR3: TGTGCCATCAGTGAGTCTGTAGGGATCTATGGCTACACCTTC.

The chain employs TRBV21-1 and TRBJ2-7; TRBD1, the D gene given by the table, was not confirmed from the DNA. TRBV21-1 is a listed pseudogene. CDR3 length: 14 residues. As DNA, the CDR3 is TGTGCCAGCCGGGGGATCGGGGTGGGGTACGAGCAGTACTTC. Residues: CASRGIGVGYEQYF.

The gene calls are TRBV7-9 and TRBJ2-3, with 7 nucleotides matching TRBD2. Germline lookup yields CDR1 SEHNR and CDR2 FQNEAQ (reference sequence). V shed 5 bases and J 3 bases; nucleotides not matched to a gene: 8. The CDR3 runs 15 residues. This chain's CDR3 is CASSRASGKTDTQYF. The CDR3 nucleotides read TGTGCCAGCAGCAGAGCCAGCGGGAAAACAGATACGCAGTATTTT.

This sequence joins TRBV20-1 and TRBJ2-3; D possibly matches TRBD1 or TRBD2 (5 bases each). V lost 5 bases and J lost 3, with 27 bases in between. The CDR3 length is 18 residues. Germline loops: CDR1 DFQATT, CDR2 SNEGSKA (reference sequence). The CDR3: CSARPDSAGMQGTDTQYF. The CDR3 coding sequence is TGCAGTGCTCGTCCGGATTCGGCGGGTATGCAGGGAACAGATACGCAGTATTTT.

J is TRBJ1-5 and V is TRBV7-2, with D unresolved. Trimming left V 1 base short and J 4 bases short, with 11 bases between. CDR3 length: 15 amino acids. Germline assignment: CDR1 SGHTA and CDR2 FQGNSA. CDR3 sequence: CASSLEGTNNQPQHF. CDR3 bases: TGTGCCAGCAGCTTAGAGGGAACTAATAATCAGCCCCAGCATTTT.

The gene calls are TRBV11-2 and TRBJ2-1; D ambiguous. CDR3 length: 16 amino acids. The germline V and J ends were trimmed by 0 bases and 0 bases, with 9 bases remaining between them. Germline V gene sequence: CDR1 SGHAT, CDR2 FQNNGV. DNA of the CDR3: TGTGCCAGCAGCTTAGAAAGACGGAGCTCCTACAATGAGCAGTTCTTC. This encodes CASSLERRSSYNEQFF.

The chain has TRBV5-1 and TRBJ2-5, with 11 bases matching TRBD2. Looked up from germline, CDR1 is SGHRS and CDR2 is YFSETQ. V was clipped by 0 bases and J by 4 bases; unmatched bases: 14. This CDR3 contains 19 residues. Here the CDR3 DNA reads TGCGCCAGCAGCTTGGCCGTCAGACTAGCGGGACTCGACGCAGAGACCCAGTACTTC. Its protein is CASSLAVRLAGLDAETQYF.

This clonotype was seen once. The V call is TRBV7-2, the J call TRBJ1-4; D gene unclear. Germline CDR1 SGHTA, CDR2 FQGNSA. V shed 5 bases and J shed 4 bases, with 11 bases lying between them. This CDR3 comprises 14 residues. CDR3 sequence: CASSLRAFNEKLFF. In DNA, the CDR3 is TGTGCCAGCAGCCTCCGGGCCTTTAATGAAAAACTGTTTTTT.

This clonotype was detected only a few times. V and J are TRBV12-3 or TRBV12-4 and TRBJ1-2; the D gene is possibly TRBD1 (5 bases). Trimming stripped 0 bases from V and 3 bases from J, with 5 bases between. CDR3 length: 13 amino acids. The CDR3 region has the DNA TGTGCCAGCAGTTTAGCAGGGGACTATGGCTACACCTTC. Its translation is CASSLAGDYGYTF.

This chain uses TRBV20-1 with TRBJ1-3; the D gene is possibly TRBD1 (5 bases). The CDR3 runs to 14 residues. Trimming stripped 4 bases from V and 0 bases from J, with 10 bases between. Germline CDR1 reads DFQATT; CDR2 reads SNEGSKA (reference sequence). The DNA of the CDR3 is TGCAGTGCTATAATGACAGTCTCTGGAAACACCATATATTTT. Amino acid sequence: CSAIMTVSGNTIYF.

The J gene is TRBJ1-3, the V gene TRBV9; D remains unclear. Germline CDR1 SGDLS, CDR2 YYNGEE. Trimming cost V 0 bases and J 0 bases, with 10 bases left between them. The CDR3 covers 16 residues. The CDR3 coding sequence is TGTGCCAGCAGCGTAGCCCCCGGGTACTCTGGAAACACCATATATTTT. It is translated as CASSVAPGYSGNTIYF.

This CDR3 reads CSARALGGNQPQHF. DNA for the CDR3: TGCAGTGCTAGAGCTTTAGGGGGGAATCAGCCCCAGCATTTT. This chain uses TRBV20-1 with TRBJ1-5; a weak D match, TRBD1 (6 bases). Per the germline V gene, CDR1 is DFQATT and CDR2 is SNEGSKA (reference sequence). Trimming pared 1 base from V and 4 bases from J, leaving 11 bases between. This CDR3 comprises 14 residues.

The DNA for the CDR3 is TGTGCCAGCAGCTCTCAGGGGAGGAGCTCCTACGAGCAGTACTTC. This translates into CASSSQGRSSYEQYF. This rearrangement joins TRBV7-2 to TRBJ2-7; D assignment may be TRBD1 or TRBD2 (6 bases each). The CDR3 contains 15 residues. V lost 4 bases to trimming and J lost 0 bases, with 13 bases between them. Germline CDR1 and CDR2: SGHTA and FQGNSA.

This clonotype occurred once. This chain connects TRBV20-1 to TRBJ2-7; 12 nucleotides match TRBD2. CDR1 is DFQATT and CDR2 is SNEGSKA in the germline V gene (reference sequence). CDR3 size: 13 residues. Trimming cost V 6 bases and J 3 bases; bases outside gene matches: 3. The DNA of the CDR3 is TGCAGTGCCGTGGGACTAGCGGGCTACGAGCAGTACTTC. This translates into CSAVGLAGYEQYF.

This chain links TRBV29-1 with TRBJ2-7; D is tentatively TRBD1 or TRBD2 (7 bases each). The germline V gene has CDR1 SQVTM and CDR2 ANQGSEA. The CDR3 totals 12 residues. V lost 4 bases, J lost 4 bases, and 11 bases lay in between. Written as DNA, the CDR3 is TGCAGCGTTGGGCAGGGGGGGTACGAGCAGTACTTC. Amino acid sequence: CSVGQGGYEQYF.

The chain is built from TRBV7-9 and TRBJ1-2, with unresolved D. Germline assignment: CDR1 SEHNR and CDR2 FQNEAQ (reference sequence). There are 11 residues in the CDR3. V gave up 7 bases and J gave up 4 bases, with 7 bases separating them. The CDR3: CASNVLYGYTF. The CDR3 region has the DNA TGTGCCAGCAACGTCCTCTATGGCTACACCTTC.

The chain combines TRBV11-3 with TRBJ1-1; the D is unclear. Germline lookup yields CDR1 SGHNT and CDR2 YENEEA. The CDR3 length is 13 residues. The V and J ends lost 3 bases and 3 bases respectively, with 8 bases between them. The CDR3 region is CASSFNVDTEAFF. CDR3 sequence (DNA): TGTGCCAGCAGCTTTAACGTAGACACTGAAGCTTTCTTT.

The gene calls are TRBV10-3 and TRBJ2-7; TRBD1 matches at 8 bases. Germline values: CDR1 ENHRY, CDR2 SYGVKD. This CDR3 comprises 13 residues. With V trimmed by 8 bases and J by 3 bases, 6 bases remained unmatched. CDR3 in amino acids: CAILQGGSYEQYF. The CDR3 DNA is TGTGCCATCCTACAGGGGGGAAGCTACGAGCAGTACTTC.